A single TCR beta chain is shown here with its context. Its antigen is undetermined. These data come from a study of radiotherapy plus CTLA-4 blockade in lung cancer. Overall study: Objective responses were recorded in about 17% of patients, with disease control recorded in approximately 34%.

V dropped 4 bases and J dropped 1; count of bases not matched to a gene: 1. The CDR3 runs to 13 residues. From germline, CDR1 is SGHRS and CDR2 YFSETQ. Those with chemo-refractory metastatic non-small-cell lung cancer were treated with focal radiation combined with CTLA-4 blockade using ipilimumab. TCRdb's copy holds only in-frame clones and misses some; the assay was immunoSEQ multiplex PCR. The sample yields about 36,000 clones, around 85% seen once. Notes on the study in general: There was expansion of tumor-derived TCR clones in blood after radiotherapy plus ipilimumab.

This clonotype was obtained from a human donor with non-small cell lung cancer who had stable disease on radiotherapy plus ipilimumab. Sequenced here: peripheral blood, sampled from a patient treated with radiotherapy plus ipilimumab. The chain links TRBV5-1 to TRBJ1-1; TRBD1 matches at 7 bases. The chain's CDR3 is CASSRDRNTEAFF. CDR3 DNA sequence: TGCGCCAGCAGCAGGGACAGGAACACTGAAGCTTTCTTT. Looking up the rest from reference TRBV5-1 and TRBJ1-1 gives the full variable domain: KAGVTQTPRYLIKTRGQQVTLSCSPISGHRSVSWYQQTPGQGLQFLFEYFSETQRNKGNFPGRFSGRQFSNSRSEMNVSTLELGDSALYLCASSRDRNTEAFFGQGTRLTVV.